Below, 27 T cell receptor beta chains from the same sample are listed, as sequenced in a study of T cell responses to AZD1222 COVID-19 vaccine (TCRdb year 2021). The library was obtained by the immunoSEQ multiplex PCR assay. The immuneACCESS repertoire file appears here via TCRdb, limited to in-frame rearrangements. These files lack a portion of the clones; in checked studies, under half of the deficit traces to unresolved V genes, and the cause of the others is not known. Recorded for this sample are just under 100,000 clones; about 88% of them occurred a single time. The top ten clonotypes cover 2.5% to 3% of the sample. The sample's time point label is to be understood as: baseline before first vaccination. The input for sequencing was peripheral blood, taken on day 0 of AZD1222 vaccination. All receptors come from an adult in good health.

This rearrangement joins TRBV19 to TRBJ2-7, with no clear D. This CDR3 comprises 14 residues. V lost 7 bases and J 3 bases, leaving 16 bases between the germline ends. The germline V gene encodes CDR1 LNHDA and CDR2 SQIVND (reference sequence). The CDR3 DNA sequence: TGTGCCAGTACTCCAGGCAGCTCGCTCTACGAGCAGTACTTC. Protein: CASTPGSSLYEQYF.

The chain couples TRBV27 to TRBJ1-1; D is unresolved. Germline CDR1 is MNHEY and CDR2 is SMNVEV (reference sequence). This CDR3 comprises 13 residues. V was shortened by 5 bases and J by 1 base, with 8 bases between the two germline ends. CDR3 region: CASSTHGNTEAFF. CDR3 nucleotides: TGTGCCAGCAGTACCCATGGGAACACTGAAGCTTTCTTT.

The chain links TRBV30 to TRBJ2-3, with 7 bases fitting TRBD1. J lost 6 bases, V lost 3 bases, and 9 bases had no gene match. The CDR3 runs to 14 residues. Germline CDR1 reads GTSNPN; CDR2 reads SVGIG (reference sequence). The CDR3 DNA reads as TGTGCCTGGAGGCCAAGACAGGGCCTCGATACGCAGTATTTT. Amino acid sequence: CAWRPRQGLDTQYF. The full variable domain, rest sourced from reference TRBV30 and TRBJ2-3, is SQTIHQWPATLVQPVGSPLSLECTVEGTSNPNLYWYRQAAGRGLQLLFYSVGIGQISSEVPQNLSASRPQDRQFILSSKKLLLSDSGFYLCAWRPRQGLDTQYFGPGTRLTVL.

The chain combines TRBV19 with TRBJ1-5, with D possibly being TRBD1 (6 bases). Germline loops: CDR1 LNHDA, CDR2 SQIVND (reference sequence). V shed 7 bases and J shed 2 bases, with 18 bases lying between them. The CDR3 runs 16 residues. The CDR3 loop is CASKGGVQGGNQPQHF. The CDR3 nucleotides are TGTGCCAGTAAGGGAGGGGTACAGGGAGGCAATCAGCCCCAGCATTTT.

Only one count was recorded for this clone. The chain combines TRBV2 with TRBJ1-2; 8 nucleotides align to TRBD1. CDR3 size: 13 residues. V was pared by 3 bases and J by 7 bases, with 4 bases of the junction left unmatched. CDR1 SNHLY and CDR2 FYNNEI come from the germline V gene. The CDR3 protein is CASSEDRVAGYTF. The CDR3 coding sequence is TGTGCCAGCAGTGAGGACAGGGTAGCTGGCTACACCTTC.

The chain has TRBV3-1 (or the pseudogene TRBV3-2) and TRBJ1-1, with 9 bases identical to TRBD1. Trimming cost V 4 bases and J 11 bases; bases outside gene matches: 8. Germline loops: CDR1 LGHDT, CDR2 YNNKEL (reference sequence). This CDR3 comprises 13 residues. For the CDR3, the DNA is TGTGCCAGCAGCCCGCCGGGACAGGGACGGGCTTTCTTT. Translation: CASSPPGQGRAFF.

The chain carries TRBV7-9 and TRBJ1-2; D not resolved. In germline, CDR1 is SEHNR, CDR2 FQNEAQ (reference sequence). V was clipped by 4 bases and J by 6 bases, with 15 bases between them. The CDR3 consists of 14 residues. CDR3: CASSSYRVIHGYTF. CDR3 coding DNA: TGTGCCAGCAGCTCGTACAGAGTTATTCATGGCTACACCTTC.

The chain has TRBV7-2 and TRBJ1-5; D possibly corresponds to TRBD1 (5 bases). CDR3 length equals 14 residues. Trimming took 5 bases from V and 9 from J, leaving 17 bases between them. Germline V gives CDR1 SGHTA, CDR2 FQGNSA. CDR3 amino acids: CASSPNRFNGPQHF. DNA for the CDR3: TGTGCCAGCAGCCCAAACAGGTTCAATGGGCCCCAGCATTTT.

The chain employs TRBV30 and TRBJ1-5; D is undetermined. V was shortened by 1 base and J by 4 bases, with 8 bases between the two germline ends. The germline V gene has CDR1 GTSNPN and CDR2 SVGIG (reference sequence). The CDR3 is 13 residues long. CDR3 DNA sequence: TGTGCCTGGAGTGAGCAGGATAATCAGCCCCAGCATTTT. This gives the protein CAWSEQDNQPQHF.

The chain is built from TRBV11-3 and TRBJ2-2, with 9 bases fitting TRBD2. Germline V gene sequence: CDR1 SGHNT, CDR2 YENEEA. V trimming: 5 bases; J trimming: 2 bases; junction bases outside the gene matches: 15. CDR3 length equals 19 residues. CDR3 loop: CASSPILGSAGGNTGELFF. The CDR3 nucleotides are TGTGCCAGCAGCCCCATCCTGGGGTCAGCGGGGGGCAACACCGGGGAGCTGTTTTTT.

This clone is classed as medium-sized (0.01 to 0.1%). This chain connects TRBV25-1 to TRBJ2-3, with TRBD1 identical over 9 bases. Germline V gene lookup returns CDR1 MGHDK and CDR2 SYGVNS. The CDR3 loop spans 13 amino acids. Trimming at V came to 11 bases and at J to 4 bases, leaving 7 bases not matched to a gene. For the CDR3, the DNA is TGTGCCGGGGGACAGGGCGACTCAGATACGCAGTATTTT. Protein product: CAGGQGDSDTQYF. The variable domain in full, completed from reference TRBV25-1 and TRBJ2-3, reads EADIYQTPRYLVIGTGKKITLECSQTMGHDKMYWYQQDPGMELHLIHYSYGVNSTEKGDLSSESTVSRIRTEHFPLTLESARPSHTSQYLCAGGQGDSDTQYFGPGTRLTVL.

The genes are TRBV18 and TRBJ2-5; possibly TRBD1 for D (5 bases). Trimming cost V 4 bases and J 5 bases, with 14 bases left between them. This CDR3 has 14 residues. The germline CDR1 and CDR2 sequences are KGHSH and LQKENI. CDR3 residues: CASSLRTTDETQYF. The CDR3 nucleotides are TGTGCCAGCTCACTGAGGACAACCGATGAGACCCAGTACTTC.

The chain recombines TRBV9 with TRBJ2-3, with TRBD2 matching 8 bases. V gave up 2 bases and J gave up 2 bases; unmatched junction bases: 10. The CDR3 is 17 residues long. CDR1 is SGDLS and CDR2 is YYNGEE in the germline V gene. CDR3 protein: CASSVEQSGGHTDTQYF. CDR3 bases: TGTGCCAGCAGCGTCGAACAGAGCGGGGGCCACACAGATACGCAGTATTTT.

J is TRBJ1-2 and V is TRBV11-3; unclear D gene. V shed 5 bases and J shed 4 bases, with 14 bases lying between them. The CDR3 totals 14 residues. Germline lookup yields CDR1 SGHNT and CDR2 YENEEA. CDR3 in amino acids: CASSLPGRIYGYTF. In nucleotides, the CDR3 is TGTGCCAGCAGCCTCCCTGGACGGATCTATGGCTACACCTTC.

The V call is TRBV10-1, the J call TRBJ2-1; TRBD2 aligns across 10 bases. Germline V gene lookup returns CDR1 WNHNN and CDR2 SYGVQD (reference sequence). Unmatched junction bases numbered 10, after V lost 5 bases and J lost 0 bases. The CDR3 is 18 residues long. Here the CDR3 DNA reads TGCGCCAGCAGTTTTAGCGGGGGGACAGGAGGCTCCTACAATGAGCAGTTCTTC. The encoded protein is CASSFSGGTGGSYNEQFF.

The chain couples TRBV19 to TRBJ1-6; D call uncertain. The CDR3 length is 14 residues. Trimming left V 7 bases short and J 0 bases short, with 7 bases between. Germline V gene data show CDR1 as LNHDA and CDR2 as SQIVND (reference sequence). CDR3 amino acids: CASKDSSYNSPLHF. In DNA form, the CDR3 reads TGTGCCAGTAAGGATAGCTCCTATAATTCACCCCTCCACTTT. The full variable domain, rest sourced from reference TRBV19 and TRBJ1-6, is DGGITQSPKYLFRKEGQNVTLSCEQNLNHDAMYWYRQDPGQGLRLIYYSQIVNDFQKGDIAEGYSVSREKKESFPLTVTSAQKNPTAFYLCASKDSSYNSPLHFGNGTRLTVT.

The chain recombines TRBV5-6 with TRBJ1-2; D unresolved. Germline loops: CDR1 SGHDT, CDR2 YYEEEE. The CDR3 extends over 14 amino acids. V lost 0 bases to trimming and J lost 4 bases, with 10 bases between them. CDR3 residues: CASSLVEGSYGYTF. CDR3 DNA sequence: TGTGCCAGCAGCTTGGTTGAGGGCTCCTATGGCTACACCTTC.

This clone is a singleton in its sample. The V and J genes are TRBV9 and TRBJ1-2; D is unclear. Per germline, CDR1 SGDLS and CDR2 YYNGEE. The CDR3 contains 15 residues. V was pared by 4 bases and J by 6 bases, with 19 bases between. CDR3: CASSPSLTLTHGYTF. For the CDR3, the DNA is TGTGCCAGCAGCCCCTCACTCACCCTAACGCATGGCTACACCTTC. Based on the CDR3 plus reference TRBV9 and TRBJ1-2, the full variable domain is DSGVTQTPKHLITATGQRVTLRCSPRSGDLSVYWYQQSLDQGLQFLIQYYNGEERAKGNILERFSAQQFPDLHSELNLSSLELGDSALYFCASSPSLTLTHGYTFGSGTRLTVV.

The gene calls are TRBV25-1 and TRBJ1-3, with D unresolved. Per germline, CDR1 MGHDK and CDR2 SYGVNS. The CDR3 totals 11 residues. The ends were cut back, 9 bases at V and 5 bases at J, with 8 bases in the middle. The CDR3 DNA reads TGTGCCAGTACCTCGCGAAACACCATATATTTT. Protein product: CASTSRNTIYF.

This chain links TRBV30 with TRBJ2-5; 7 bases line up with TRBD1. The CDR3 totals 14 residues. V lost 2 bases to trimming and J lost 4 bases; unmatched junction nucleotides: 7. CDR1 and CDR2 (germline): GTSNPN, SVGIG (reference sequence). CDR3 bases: TGTGCCTGGAGTACCGGGTCAGGGGGAGAGACCCAGTACTTC. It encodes CAWSTGSGGETQYF.

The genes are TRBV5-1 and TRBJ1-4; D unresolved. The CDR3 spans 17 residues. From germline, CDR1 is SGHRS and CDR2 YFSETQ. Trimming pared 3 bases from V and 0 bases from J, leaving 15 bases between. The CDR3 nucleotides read TGCGCCAGCAGCTGGACGCCGAACAGTGCAACTAATGAAAAACTGTTTTTT. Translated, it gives CASSWTPNSATNEKLFF.

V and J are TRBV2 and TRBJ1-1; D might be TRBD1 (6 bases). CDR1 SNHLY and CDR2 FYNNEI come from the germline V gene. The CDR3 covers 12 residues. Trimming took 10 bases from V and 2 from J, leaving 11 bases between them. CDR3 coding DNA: TGTGCCAACAAGGGGGACAACACTGAAGCTTTCTTT. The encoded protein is CANKGDNTEAFF.

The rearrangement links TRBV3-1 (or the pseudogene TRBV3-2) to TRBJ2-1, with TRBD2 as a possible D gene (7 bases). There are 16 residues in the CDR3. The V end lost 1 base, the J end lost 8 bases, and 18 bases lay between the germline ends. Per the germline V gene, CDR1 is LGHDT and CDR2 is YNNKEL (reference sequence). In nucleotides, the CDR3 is TGTGCCAGCAGCCAAGTGGTGGGGGGGCCGATCGATGAGCAGTTCTTC. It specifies CASSQVVGGPIDEQFF.

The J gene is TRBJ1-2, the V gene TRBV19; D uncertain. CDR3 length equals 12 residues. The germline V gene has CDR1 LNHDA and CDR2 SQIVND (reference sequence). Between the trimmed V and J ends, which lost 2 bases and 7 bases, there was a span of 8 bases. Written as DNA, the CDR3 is TGTGCCAGTAGTATAAGGAGGAGTGGCTACACCTTC. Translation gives CASSIRRSGYTF.

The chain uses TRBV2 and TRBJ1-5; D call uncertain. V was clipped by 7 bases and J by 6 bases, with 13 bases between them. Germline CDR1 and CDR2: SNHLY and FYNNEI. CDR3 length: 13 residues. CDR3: CASKGQPGQPQHF. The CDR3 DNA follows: TGTGCCAGCAAGGGTCAGCCGGGTCAGCCCCAGCATTTT. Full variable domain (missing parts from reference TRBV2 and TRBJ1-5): EPEVTQTPSHQVTQMGQEVILRCVPISNHLYFYWYRQILGQKVEFLVSFYNNEISEKSEIFDDQFSVERPDGSNFTLKIRSTKLEDSAMYFCASKGQPGQPQHFGDGTRLSIL.

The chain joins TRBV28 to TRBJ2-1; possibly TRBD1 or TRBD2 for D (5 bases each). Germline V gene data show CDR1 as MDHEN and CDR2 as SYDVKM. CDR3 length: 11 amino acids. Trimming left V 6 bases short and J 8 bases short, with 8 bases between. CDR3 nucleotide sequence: TGTGCCAGCAGGAGGGGTTATGAGCAGTTCTTC. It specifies CASRRGYEQFF.

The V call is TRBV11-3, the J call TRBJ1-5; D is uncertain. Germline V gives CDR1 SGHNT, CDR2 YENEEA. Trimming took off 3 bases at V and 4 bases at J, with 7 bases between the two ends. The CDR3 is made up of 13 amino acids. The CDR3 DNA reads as TGTGCCAGCAGCTTGGGGAGTAATCAGCCCCAGCATTTT. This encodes CASSLGSNQPQHF. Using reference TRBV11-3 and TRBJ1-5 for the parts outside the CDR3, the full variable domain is EAGVVQSPRYKIIEKKQPVAFWCNPISGHNTLYWYLQNLGQGPELLIRYENEEAVDDSQLPKDRFSAERLKGVDSTLKIQPAELGDSAVYLCASSLGSNQPQHFGDGTRLSIL.